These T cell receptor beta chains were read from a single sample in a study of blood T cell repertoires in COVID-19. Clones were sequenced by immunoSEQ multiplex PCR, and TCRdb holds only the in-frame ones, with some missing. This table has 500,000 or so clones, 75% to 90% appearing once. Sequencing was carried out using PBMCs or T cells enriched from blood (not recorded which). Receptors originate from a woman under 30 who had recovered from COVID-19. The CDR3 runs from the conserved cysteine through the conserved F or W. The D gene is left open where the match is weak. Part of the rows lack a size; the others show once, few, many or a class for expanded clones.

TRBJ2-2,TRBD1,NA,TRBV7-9,TGTGCCAGCAGCTCCCCTTTCGGACAGGCCAGCGGGGAGCTGTTTTTT,CASSSPFGQASGELFF
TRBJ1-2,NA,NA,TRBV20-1,TGCAGTGCTAGTCTTCACAGGGATGGCTACACCTTC,CSASLHRDGYTF
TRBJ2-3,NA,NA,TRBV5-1,TGCGCCAGCAGCTTGGCCCCGGGTAGGGAGGATACGCAGTATTTT,CASSLAPGREDTQYF
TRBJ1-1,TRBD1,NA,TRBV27,TGTGCCAGCGGTAGGATGGGGACAGGGGTCGGGAACACTGAAGCTTTCTTT,CASGRMGTGVGNTEAFF
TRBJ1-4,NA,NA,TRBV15,TGTGCTCTCGGCGAGGACAGAAGAGGTGAAAAACTGTTTTTT,CALGEDRRGEKLFF
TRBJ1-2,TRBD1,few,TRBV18,TGTGCCAGCTCACCGTTCCCTGGACAGGGGGATGGTGGCTACACCTTC,CASSPFPGQGDGGYTF
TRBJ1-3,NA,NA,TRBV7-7,TGTGCCAGCCCCGCCTCGACAGATTTATCTGGAAACACCATATATTTT,CASPASTDLSGNTIYF
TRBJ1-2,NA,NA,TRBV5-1,TGCGCCAGCAGCTTCTCCGTGGGGGGGAACTATGGCTACACCTTC,CASSFSVGGNYGYTF
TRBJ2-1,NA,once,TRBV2,TGTGCCAGCAGTGCAGGAGGTTACTCCTACAATGAGCAGTTCTTC,CASSAGGYSYNEQFF
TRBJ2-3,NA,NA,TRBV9,TGTGCCAGCAGCGTAGACGCGGGCCCACCGGTAGATACGCAGTATTTT,CASSVDAGPPVDTQYF
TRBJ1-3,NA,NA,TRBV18,TGTGCCAGCTCGCCTGAGTCGGGGGATGGAAACACCATATATTTT,CASSPESGDGNTIYF
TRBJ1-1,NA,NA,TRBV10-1,TGCGCCAGCAGTGAGTCTAGGATTTTACGCGGGGGATCGAACACTGAAGCTTTCTTT,CASSESRILRGGSNTEAFF
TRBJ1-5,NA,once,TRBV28,TGTGCCAGCAGAAGCCCCGGGAGGGGTCAGCCCCAGCATTTT,CASRSPGRGQPQHF
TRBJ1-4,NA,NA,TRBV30,TGTGCCTGGAGGAGGACGGGAGCAACTAATGAAAAACTGTTTTTT,CAWRRTGATNEKLFF
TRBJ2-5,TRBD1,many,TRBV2,TGTGCCAGCTCAACGACAGGGGTTGAGACCCAGTACTTC,CASSTTGVETQYF
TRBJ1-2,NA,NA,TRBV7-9,TGTGCCAGCAGCTTAGGTAACAGGGTGATCTATGGCTACACCTTC,CASSLGNRVIYGYTF
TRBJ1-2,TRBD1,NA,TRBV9,TGTGCCAGCAGCCCCAGGACAGGTTCTAACTATGGCTACACCTTC,CASSPRTGSNYGYTF
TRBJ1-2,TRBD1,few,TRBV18,TGTGCCAGCTCACAGTCCGGGACAGGGGAAACCTATGGCTACACCTTC,CASSQSGTGETYGYTF
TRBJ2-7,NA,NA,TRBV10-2,TGCGCCAGCAGTACTAGTGCCTCCTACGAGCAGTACTTC,CASSTSASYEQYF
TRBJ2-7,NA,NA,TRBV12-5,TGTGTAACCCGGGACACGGATTTGATGTTCGAGCAGTACTTC,CVTRDTDLMFEQYF
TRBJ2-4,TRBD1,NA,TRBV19,TGTGCCAGTAGTACGCAGAGGGGGACAGCGTTTTTAGACAAAAACATTCAGTACTTC,CASSTQRGTAFLDKNIQYF
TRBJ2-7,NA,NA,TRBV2,TGTGCCAGCACGGTACGACAGGCCTACGAGCAGTACTTC,CASTVRQAYEQYF
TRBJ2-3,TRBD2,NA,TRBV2,TGTGCCAGCATTCAGGGACTAGCATCCCTCGGCACAGATACGCAGTATTTT,CASIQGLASLGTDTQYF
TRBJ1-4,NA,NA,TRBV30,TGTGCCTGGAGTCCAGGTGGGGGGGGTGAAAAACTGTTTTTT,CAWSPGGGGEKLFF
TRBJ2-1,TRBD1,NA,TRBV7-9,TGTGCCAGCAGCTTAGGGACAGGGTTCAATGAGCAGTTCTTC,CASSLGTGFNEQFF
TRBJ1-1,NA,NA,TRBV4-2,TGTGCCAGCAGCCAAGAATGGAGGGGTGCTGAAGCTTTCTTT,CASSQEWRGAEAFF
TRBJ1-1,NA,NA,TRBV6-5,TGTGCCACACAGGGAGGGACTGAAGCTTTCTTT,CATQGGTEAFF